These T cell receptor beta chains were read from a single sample in a study of metastatic and nonmetastatic thyroid tumors. Via MiXCR, TCRdb re-called the PCR reads. The sample has about 20,000 clones, 35% to 45% seen once. The sequenced material came from blood. The source of these receptors is a male donor with papillary thyroid cancer or a benign thyroid nodule (not recorded which). Some clones in this sample may be carry-over from other donors' samples. Each CDR3 is given with its conserved first and last residue. D genes are given only for firm matches. Size tells how often a clone was seen (once, few, many) or the class of an expanded clone, and some rows leave it out.

clone_size,j_call,d_call,v_call,cdr3_aa,cdr3_nt
once,TRBJ1-1,NA,TRBV5-1,CASSLGAIMNTEAFF,TGCGCCAGCAGCTTGGGGGCTATCATGAACACTGAAGCTTTCTTT
NA,TRBJ2-7,TRBD1,TRBV20-1,CSASRDRGLILYEQYF,TGCAGTGCTAGCCGGGACAGGGGGCTTATTCTCTACGAGCAGTACTTC
NA,TRBJ1-1,NA,TRBV18,CASSPGQGKGGTEAFF,TGTGCCAGCTCACCGGGGCAGGGTAAGGGCGGCACTGAAGCTTTCTTT
NA,TRBJ1-2,NA,TRBV30,CAWRYSPEGGYTF,TGTGCCTGGAGGTACAGCCCGGAGGGTGGCTACACCTTC
few,TRBJ1-1,NA,TRBV6-1,CASSEGGSTEAFF,TGTGCCAGCAGTGAAGGAGGGTCCACTGAAGCTTTCTTT
few,TRBJ1-1,TRBD1,TRBV12-3/TRBV12-4,CASSLRGTAMNTEAFF,TGTGCCAGCAGTCTAAGAGGGACAGCCATGAACACTGAAGCTTTCTTT
medium-sized,TRBJ1-5,NA,TRBV12-3/TRBV12-4,CASSSQGSNQPQHF,TGTGCCAGCAGTTCACAGGGTTCCAATCAGCCCCAGCATTTT
NA,TRBJ2-2,NA,TRBV20-1,CSARATGASNTGELFF,TGCAGTGCTAGGGCGACAGGAGCATCGAACACCGGGGAGCTGTTTTTT
NA,TRBJ2-1,NA,TRBV30,CAWSDSGNEQFF,TGTGCCTGGAGTGATAGTGGAAATGAGCAGTTCTTC
few,TRBJ2-5,NA,TRBV28,CASMDEETQYF,TGTGCCAGCATGGACGAAGAGACCCAGTACTTC
NA,TRBJ2-4,NA,TRBV6-2/TRBV6-3,CASSQTPGNIQYF,TGTGCCAGCAGTCAGACACCCGGCAACATTCAGTACTTC
NA,TRBJ2-2,NA,TRBV6-2/TRBV6-3,CASSYSIAPNTGELFF,TGTGCCAGCAGTTACTCTATAGCGCCGAACACCGGGGAGCTGTTTTTT
NA,TRBJ1-2,NA,TRBV9,CASSVAGGNGYTF,TGTGCCAGCAGCGTAGCCGGGGGAAATGGCTACACCTTC
NA,TRBJ2-7,NA,TRBV2,CASSEALSAAYYKQYF,TGTGCCAGCAGTGAAGCGCTCTCGGCAGCTTACTACAAGCAGTACTTC
few,TRBJ2-3,TRBD2,TRBV7-3,CASSSAGGTDTQYF,TGTGCCAGCAGCTCAGCGGGAGGCACAGATACGCAGTATTTT
medium-sized,TRBJ2-2,TRBD2,TRBV5-1,CASSTGGSGGELFF,TGCGCCAGCAGCACGGGGGGGTCTGGCGGGGAGCTGTTTTTT
many,TRBJ2-2,TRBD1,TRBV6-2/TRBV6-3,CASSAGQGDTGELFF,TGTGCCAGCAGTGCTGGACAGGGGGACACCGGGGAGCTGTTTTTT
NA,TRBJ2-3,NA,TRBV6-1,CASSDQPTDTQYF,TGTGCCAGCAGTGACCAGCCCACAGATACGCAGTATTTT
once,TRBJ2-2,NA,TRBV5-1,CASSLFRNAGNTGELFF,TGCGCCAGCAGCTTGTTCAGGAACGCCGGGAACACCGGGGAGCTGTTTTTT
many,TRBJ2-7,TRBD2,TRBV28,CASSLALAGGTMVF,TGTGCCAGCAGTTTAGCCTTAGCGGGAGGGACCATGGTCTTC
NA,TRBJ1-6,NA,TRBV3-1,CASSQVFGASGVSPLHF,TGTGCCAGCAGCCAAGTATTCGGGGCCTCGGGCGTTTCACCCCTCCACTTT
many,TRBJ2-1,TRBD2,TRBV10-2,CASSDRAGALNEQFF,TGCGCCAGCAGTGACCGAGCGGGAGCCCTCAATGAGCAGTTCTTC
few,TRBJ1-4,TRBD1,TRBV12-3/TRBV12-4,CASTPGQPPLFF,TGTGCCAGCACTCCGGGACAGCCACCACTGTTTTTT
few,TRBJ2-7,NA,TRBV30,CAWSGGNEQYF,TGTGCCTGGAGCGGGGGAAACGAGCAGTACTTC
NA,TRBJ2-1,TRBD2,TRBV24-1,CATSDETGTSGRAAVNEQFF,TGTGCCACCAGTGATGAGACCGGGACTAGCGGGAGGGCCGCGGTCAATGAGCAGTTCTTC